The sequence of this T cell receptor beta chain was determined in a study of memory CD4+ T cells and cytomegalovirus serostatus. There are 14 residues in the CDR3. Germline V gene lookup returns CDR1 SNHLY and CDR2 FYNNEI. The junction had 10 bases not matched to a gene; V was cut back by 6 bases and J by 5 bases. The assay was immunoSEQ multiplex PCR, and TCRdb's table has in-frame clones only and misses some. The sample has 45,000 or so clones, about 79% seen once. Single viable CD3+CD4+CD8-CD45RO+ cells were sorted as the memory CD4+ T cells. The receptor was isolated from an adult in good health and CMV-seronegative. This chain links TRBV2 with TRBJ2-7; 7 nucleotides match TRBD1. Sequenced input: memory CD4+ T cells from blood. The CDR3 nucleotides read TGTGCCAGCAGGGTACAGGGGATTGTCCACGAGCAGTACTTC. The encoded protein is CASRVQGIVHEQYF.